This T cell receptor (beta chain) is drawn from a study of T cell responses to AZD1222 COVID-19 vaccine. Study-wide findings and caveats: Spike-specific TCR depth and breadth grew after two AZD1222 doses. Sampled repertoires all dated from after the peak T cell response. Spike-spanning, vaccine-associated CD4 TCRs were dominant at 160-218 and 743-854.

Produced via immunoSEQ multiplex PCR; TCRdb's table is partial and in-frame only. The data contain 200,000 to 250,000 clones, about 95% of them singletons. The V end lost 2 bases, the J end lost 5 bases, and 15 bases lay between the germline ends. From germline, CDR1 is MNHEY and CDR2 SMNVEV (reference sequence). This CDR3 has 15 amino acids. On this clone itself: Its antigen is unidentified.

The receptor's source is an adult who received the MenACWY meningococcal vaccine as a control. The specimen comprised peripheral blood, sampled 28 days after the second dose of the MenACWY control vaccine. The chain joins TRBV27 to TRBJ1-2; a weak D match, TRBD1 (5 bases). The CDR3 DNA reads TGTGCCAGCAGTTTAACCCAGGGCATTGGTTATGGCTACACCTTC. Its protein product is CASSLTQGIGYGYTF.